The next 21 T cell receptor beta chains were all read from a single sample in a study of blood T cells in healthy people across ages. For the second PCR, which ran for 7 to 11 cycles, a sample-barcoded 5' primer and a J-beta primer mix were used. TCRdb used MiXCR to reprocess the 5' RACE reads, holding one entry per CDR3 protein. The repertoire holds around 1,000,000 distinct CDR3 sequences, with under 30% as singletons. This sample was also put to use in a study of T cells of mothers and their children.

The sample comprised blood. The source of these receptors is a girl aged 2 to 10 in good health.

This clonotype turned up a few times. The V gene is TRBV3-1, the J gene TRBJ2-5; no clear D gene. This CDR3 spans 16 amino acids. Germline CDR1 LGHDT, CDR2 YNNKEL (reference sequence). Between the trimmed V and J ends, which lost 0 bases and 6 bases, there was a span of 17 bases. Here the CDR3 DNA reads TGTGCCAGCAGCCAAGATTTGGTCGCAAAACCAAAGACCCAGTACTTC. Encoded protein: CASSQDLVAKPKTQYF.

The gene calls are TRBV25-1 and TRBJ2-5; TRBD2 matches at 7 bases. J lost 4 bases, V lost 7 bases, and 3 bases had no gene match. Germline CDR1 reads MGHDK; CDR2 reads SYGVNS. The CDR3 contains 12 residues. The CDR3 DNA follows: TGTGCCAGCACGGCGGGAGTAGAGACCCAGTACTTC. Translated, it gives CASTAGVETQYF.

The gene calls are TRBV4-1 and TRBJ1-6, with 8 nucleotides matching TRBD1. The V gene's germline CDR1 is MGHRA and CDR2 YSYEKL. The CDR3 runs 17 residues. V trimming: 4 bases; J trimming: 0 bases; junction bases outside the gene matches: 5. CDR3 residues: CASSPWDRSSYNSPLHF. The CDR3 DNA is TGCGCCAGCAGCCCCTGGGACAGGAGCTCCTATAATTCACCCCTCCACTTT.

Of note for this clonotype: One junction end disagrees with the germline gene, perhaps due to a read error. The chain combines TRBV7-2 with TRBJ2-7, with TRBD2 matching 7 bases. This CDR3 has 15 residues. The V gene's germline CDR1 is SGHTA and CDR2 FQGNSA. The CDR3 bases are TGTGCCAGCAGCGTAGCCCCGGGACTAACCTACGAGCAGTACTTC. Its protein is CASSVAPGLTYEQYF. Supplemented by reference TRBV7-2 and TRBJ2-7, the full variable domain reads GAGVSQSPSNKVTEKGKDVELRCDPISGHTALYWYRQSLGQGLEFLIYFQGNSAPDKSGLPSDRFSAERTGGSVSTLTIQRTQQEDSAVYLCASSVAPGLTYEQYFGPGTRLTVT.

The chain recombines TRBV19 with TRBJ1-4, with D unclear. V dropped 3 bases and J dropped 8 bases, with 4 bases sitting between them. The CDR3 runs to 11 residues. Looked up from germline, CDR1 is LNHDA and CDR2 is SQIVND (reference sequence). The CDR3 here is CASSISEKLFF. CDR3 nucleotide sequence: TGTGCCAGTAGTATTAGCGAAAAACTGTTTTTT.

This clonotype was picked up a small number of times. The DNA for the CDR3 is TGTGCATCATCGGGGGGCCTAGCGGGGGGACCCATCTACGAGCAGTACTTC. Amino acid sequence: CASSGGLAGGPIYEQYF. This chain connects TRBV6-5 to TRBJ2-7; 11 nucleotides align to TRBD2. The germline V gene has CDR1 MNHEY and CDR2 SVGAGI. The CDR3 covers 17 residues.

The V call is TRBV20-1, the J call TRBJ2-3, with TRBD1 matching 12 bases. Trimming cost V 1 base and J 4 bases; bases outside gene matches: 6. The CDR3 length is 16 residues. CDR1 DFQATT and CDR2 SNEGSKA come from the germline V gene (reference sequence). The CDR3 spells CSARGPGTGGPDTQYF. The DNA of the CDR3 is TGCAGTGCTAGAGGGCCCGGGACAGGGGGCCCAGATACGCAGTATTTT.

The CDR3 coding sequence is TGTGCCAGCAGCTCGCGGATGGGATCTGGGGCCAACGTCCTGACTTTC. It encodes CASSSRMGSGANVLTF. The chain couples TRBV7-2 to TRBJ2-6; D remains unclear. Germline V gene sequence: CDR1 SGHTA, CDR2 FQGNSA. This CDR3 has 16 amino acids. The V and J ends lost 4 bases and 1 base respectively, with 11 bases between them.

This rearrangement joins TRBV12-3 or TRBV12-4 to TRBJ2-7; TRBD1 agrees at 10 bases. V trimming: 4 bases; J trimming: 5 bases; junction bases outside the gene matches: 11. CDR3 length: 16 residues. DNA for the CDR3: TGTGCCAGCAGTTCTATCCAAGACAGGGGGCAAGACGAGCAGTACTTC. It specifies CASSSIQDRGQDEQYF.

The chain recombines TRBV12-3 or TRBV12-4 with TRBJ2-3; TRBD2 is a possible D gene (5 bases). V was clipped by 4 bases and J by 4 bases, with 12 bases between them. The CDR3 is made up of 14 amino acids. The CDR3, as DNA: TGTGCCAGCAGTTCCCCGGACTGGGCAGATACGCAGTATTTT. Its protein is CASSSPDWADTQYF.

This clonotype came up a few times. The chain couples TRBV3-1 to TRBJ2-1, with 9 bases matching TRBD2. V trimming: 1 base; J trimming: 1 base; junction bases outside the gene matches: 11. The CDR3 has 19 residues. From germline, CDR1 is LGHDT and CDR2 YNNKEL (reference sequence). The CDR3 DNA is TGTGCCAGCAGCCAAGCTGGACTGGCGGGGGGGGTTTCCTACAATGAGCAGTTCTTC. It specifies CASSQAGLAGGVSYNEQFF.

The rearrangement uses TRBV5-1 and TRBJ1-2; TRBD1 is a possible D gene (6 bases). The CDR3 is made up of 14 amino acids. The V end lost 2 bases, the J end lost 3 bases, and 11 bases lay between the germline ends. Germline CDR1 and CDR2: SGHRS and YFSETQ. CDR3 nucleotides: TGCGCCAGCAGCTTTGGACAGACCGACTATGGCTACACCTTC. It yields the protein CASSFGQTDYGYTF.

V and J are TRBV7-3 and TRBJ2-1; no firm D call. This CDR3 is built from 15 residues. The ends were cut back, 2 bases at V and 3 bases at J, with 11 bases in the middle. The V gene's germline CDR1 is SGHTA and CDR2 FQGTGA. The CDR3 loop is CASSLGRTGYNEQFF. The CDR3, as DNA: TGTGCCAGCAGCTTAGGCAGAACGGGCTACAATGAGCAGTTCTTC.

The sample holds a few counts of this clonotype. The chain carries TRBV12-3 or TRBV12-4 and TRBJ2-1, with a possible D match to TRBD1 (6 bases). This CDR3 is 12 amino acids long. V was cut by 5 bases and J by 10 bases, with 12 bases left in between. The CDR3, as DNA: TGTGCCAGCAGTGACACAGGGTCCGAGCAGTTCTTC. Translated, it gives CASSDTGSEQFF.

The chain joins TRBV12-3 or TRBV12-4 to TRBJ1-2; D call uncertain. The V end lost 1 base, the J end lost 10 bases, and 13 bases lay between the germline ends. There are 13 residues in the CDR3. The CDR3 coding sequence is TGTGCCAGCAGTTTAGTGACTTGGGGAGACTACACCTTC. Its translation: CASSLVTWGDYTF.

This chain connects TRBV7-2 to TRBJ1-3; D is unclear. V lost 2 bases and J 6 bases, leaving 2 bases between the germline ends. This CDR3 has 11 residues. Germline V gene sequence: CDR1 SGHTA, CDR2 FQGNSA. CDR3 protein: CASSLKNTIYF. CDR3 nucleotides: TGTGCCAGCAGCTTAAAAAACACCATATATTTT. Filled out from reference TRBV7-2 and TRBJ1-3, the complete variable domain reads GAGVSQSPSNKVTEKGKDVELRCDPISGHTALYWYRQSLGQGLEFLIYFQGNSAPDKSGLPSDRFSAERTGGSVSTLTIQRTQQEDSAVYLCASSLKNTIYFGEGSWLTVV.

There are a few counts of this clonotype. One end of the junction fails to match germline, which may point to a read error. The chain joins TRBV11-3 to TRBJ2-7; 8 positions match TRBD1. CDR1 and CDR2 (germline): SGHNT, YENEEA. This CDR3 is built from 14 residues. CDR3 amino acids: CASSLQTGVYEQYF. As DNA, the CDR3 is TGTGCCAGCAGCCTACAGACAGGGGTCTACGAGCAATACTTC.

The chain has TRBV6-1 and TRBJ2-7, with D perhaps given as TRBD1 or TRBD2 (5 bases each). Germline loops: CDR1 MNHNS, CDR2 SASEGT. This CDR3 comprises 11 residues. Trimming took 10 bases from V and 6 from J, leaving 13 bases between them. The CDR3 region is CATQEGLEQYF. The CDR3 nucleotides are TGTGCCACCCAAGAGGGGCTCGAGCAGTACTTC.

This rearrangement joins TRBV5-1 to TRBJ1-1; D gene ambiguous. The CDR3 runs to 18 residues. Germline CDR1 reads SGHRS; CDR2 reads YFSETQ. Trimming left V 0 bases short and J 0 bases short, with 18 bases between. CDR3 region: CASSLVGSLERVNTEAFF. The CDR3 DNA sequence: TGCGCCAGCAGCTTGGTAGGATCCCTCGAGCGCGTGAACACTGAAGCTTTCTTT.

The table lists this clonotype with a few counts. CDR3 in DNA: TGTGCCAGCAGCCGTTCAGGGGTTGCCGAGCAGTACTTC. This sequence encodes CASSRSGVAEQYF. This chain uses TRBV14 with TRBJ2-7; D is possibly TRBD1 (6 bases). This CDR3 is 13 amino acids long. From germline, CDR1 is SGHDN and CDR2 FVKESK. V was pared by 4 bases and J by 6 bases, with 13 bases between.

This clonotype was seen more than once but under ten times. One junction end does not reproduce the germline sequence, and a read error may be involved. The gene calls are TRBV6-5 and TRBJ2-7, with D hard to call. The CDR3 has 14 residues. Germline V gives CDR1 MNHEY, CDR2 SVGAGI. The DNA for the CDR3 is TGTGCCAACAGTTACTCGGCTAGCTCCTACGAGCAGTACTTC. Its translation is CANSYSASSYEQYF.